This TCR beta chain is drawn from a study of blood T cell repertoires in COVID-19. Per the germline V gene, CDR1 is LNHDA and CDR2 is SQIVND (reference sequence). The CDR3 loop spans 15 amino acids. The ends lost 4 bases at V and 8 bases at J; junction bases unmatched: 10. Per the study methods: Estimation of nucleated cell counts was performed using reference gene primer amplification. Sequenced by immunoSEQ multiplex PCR; TCRdb stores in-frame clones only, minus some. V, J and clone size are taken as reported in that table, and D and trimming were inferred from the DNA itself. The repertoire consists of about 120,000 clones, with approximately 83% occurring once and the leading ten covering approximately 4.9%.

The sequencing sample was made of peripheral blood. The origin of this receptor is a woman aged 65 to 85 with acute or convalescent COVID-19. This chain connects TRBV19 to TRBJ1-2; 10 bases are a match to TRBD1. CDR3 DNA sequence: TGTGCCAGTAGTACCAGACAGGGGGCCCTTGAGGGCTACACCTTC. This codes for CASSTRQGALEGYTF.